Following are 21 T cell receptor beta chains from one sample sequenced in a study of blood T cell repertoires in COVID-19 (dated by TCRdb to 2018 to 2020). Library preparation employed the immunoSEQ multiplex PCR assay. As stored in TCRdb, this immuneACCESS dataset retains in-frame rearrangements with V and J assigned. A fraction of the clones does not appear; measured against another copy, unresolved V genes explain less than half of the discrepancy, and the remainder lacks a known reason. The sample profile shows about 250,000 clones; around nine tenths of them were found once. The top ten constitute approximately 0.85% of the sample. Sequencing was done on a sample of peripheral blood. Every receptor here comes from a woman aged 40-49 years who had recovered from COVID-19.

The CDR3 DNA reads as TGCGCCAGCGCCCAGGGCGCTATCCAAGAGACCCAGTACTTC. Its protein product is CASAQGAIQETQYF. The rearrangement uses TRBV5-1 and TRBJ2-5, with a tentative D call TRBD1 (5 bases). CDR3 size: 14 residues. The V end was cut by 7 bases, the J end by 1 base, with 14 bases between. CDR1 is SGHRS and CDR2 is YFSETQ in the germline V gene.

As to this clone: This same CDR3 is encoded by further DNA sequences in the sample. CDR3 nucleotide sequence: TGTGCCAGCAGTGAAGTGGGGGGCGAGCAGTACTTC. Residues: CASSEVGGEQYF. The chain combines TRBV6-1 with TRBJ2-7; TRBD2 might be the D (6 bases). This CDR3 is 12 amino acids long. V lost 1 base, J lost 6 bases, and 7 bases lay in between. Germline values: CDR1 MNHNS, CDR2 SASEGT.

The rearrangement joins TRBV18 to TRBJ1-4; 7 bases match TRBD1. Germline V gene data show CDR1 as KGHSH and CDR2 as LQKENI. With 6 bases clipped from V and 7 bases from J, the junction kept 14 bases outside the gene matches. CDR3 length: 16 amino acids. Here the CDR3 reads CASSWNPGSGGEKLFF. CDR3 nucleotide sequence: TGTGCCAGCTCGTGGAATCCAGGGTCAGGGGGTGAAAAACTGTTTTTT. Based on the CDR3 plus reference TRBV18 and TRBJ1-4, the full variable domain is NAGVMQNPRHLVRRRGQEARLRCSPMKGHSHVYWYRQLPEEGLKFMVYLQKENIIDESGMPKERFSAEFPKEGPSILRIQQVVRGDSAAYFCASSWNPGSGGEKLFFGSGTQLSVL.

The rearrangement joins TRBV4-2 to TRBJ2-7; 7 nucleotides line up with TRBD1. The CDR3 consists of 15 residues. Germline V lookup: CDR1 LGHNA, CDR2 YNFKEQ. Trimming removed 4 bases from V and 6 bases from J; junction bases left unmatched: 12. As DNA, the CDR3 is TGTGCCAGCAGCCGTATGCAGGGGGATGACTTCGAGCAGTACTTC. This gives the protein CASSRMQGDDFEQYF.

V gene TRBV29-1 combines with J gene TRBJ1-2; D not resolved. V lost 5 bases and J 6 bases, leaving 13 bases between the germline ends. CDR1 is SQVTM and CDR2 is ANQGSEA in the germline V gene. The CDR3 is made up of 12 amino acids. The CDR3 nucleotides read TGCAGCGTTCATCCCGAGCCCCATGGCTACACCTTC. Encoded protein: CSVHPEPHGYTF.

The chain carries TRBV4-2 and TRBJ2-3; D is unresolved. CDR1 LGHNA and CDR2 YNFKEQ come from the germline V gene. V was cut by 4 bases and J by 4 bases, with 12 bases left in between. The CDR3 contains 14 residues. The DNA for the CDR3 is TGTGCCAGCAGCCCAGGCACCTGGGCAGATACGCAGTATTTT. This codes for CASSPGTWADTQYF.

V gene TRBV30 combines with J gene TRBJ1-5, with 8 bases matching TRBD1. J was trimmed by 3 bases and V by 2 bases; bases with no gene match: 6. Per germline, CDR1 GTSNPN and CDR2 SVGIG (reference sequence). This CDR3 spans 15 amino acids. CDR3 nucleotides: TGTGCCTGGAGTCCAGGACAGGGAGACAATCAGCCCCAGCATTTT. This codes for CAWSPGQGDNQPQHF.

The chain is built from TRBV27 and TRBJ2-5; a weak D match, TRBD2 (5 bases). Trimming took off 4 bases at V and 5 bases at J, with 17 bases between the two ends. The CDR3 runs 15 residues. Per germline, CDR1 MNHEY and CDR2 SMNVEV (reference sequence). The CDR3 region has the DNA TGTGCCAGCAGTTCATATAGCGACCCCGGGGAGACCCAGTACTTC. Translating it yields CASSSYSDPGETQYF.

This chain uses TRBV2 with TRBJ2-7; 7 bases fit TRBD1. CDR1 SNHLY and CDR2 FYNNEI come from the germline V gene. With V trimmed by 10 bases and J by 3 bases, 12 bases remained unmatched. This CDR3 contains 14 residues. The DNA of the CDR3 is TGTGCCAACCCCCCGACAGGGAAAGACTACGAGCAGTACTTC. Its translation is CANPPTGKDYEQYF.

The chain links TRBV5-1 to TRBJ2-7, with D possibly TRBD1 on 5 matching bases. The CDR3 is 15 amino acids. Trimming removed 0 bases from V and 2 bases from J, with 12 bases in between. Germline CDR1 SGHRS, CDR2 YFSETQ. CDR3 DNA sequence: TGCGCCAGCAGCTTGGAGGATGGGGCAGCCTACGAGCAGTACTTC. Amino acids: CASSLEDGAAYEQYF.

This rearrangement joins TRBV19 to TRBJ2-1, with TRBD2 matching 11 bases. Trimming removed 2 bases from V and 8 bases from J; junction bases left unmatched: 5. CDR3 length: 15 amino acids. The germline V gene encodes CDR1 LNHDA and CDR2 SQIVND (reference sequence). The chain's CDR3 is CASSISSSGRHEQFF. In nucleotides, the CDR3 is TGTGCCAGTAGTATATCGTCTAGCGGGAGGCATGAGCAGTTCTTC.

The chain employs TRBV4-2 and TRBJ1-4, with 9 bases lining up with TRBD1. Germline lookup yields CDR1 LGHNA and CDR2 YNFKEQ. This CDR3 region has 18 residues. The V and J ends lost 3 bases and 3 bases, in that order; junction bases with no gene match: 11. The CDR3 coding sequence is TGTGCCAGCAGCCAGTGGGTTGGGACAGGGCCGGCTAATGAAAAACTGTTTTTT. Its protein is CASSQWVGTGPANEKLFF.

The genes are TRBV27 and TRBJ2-7; TRBD1 matches 7 bases. J lost 2 bases, V lost 0 bases, and 7 bases had no gene match. This CDR3 is 16 amino acids long. Germline V gives CDR1 MNHEY, CDR2 SMNVEV (reference sequence). The CDR3 DNA is TGTGCCAGCAGTTTATCTTCGTTGACAGGGACCTACGAGCAGTACTTC. It codes for CASSLSSLTGTYEQYF.

The chain recombines TRBV18 with TRBJ2-7, with D possibly TRBD1 on 5 matching bases. Germline V CDR1 and CDR2: KGHSH, LQKENI. V was trimmed by 6 bases and J by 7 bases, leaving 16 bases between them. The CDR3 sequence is 13 residues long. The CDR3 DNA reads TGTGCCAGCTCCCCTTTGGGGCCTACGGAGCAGTACTTC. Its protein is CASSPLGPTEQYF.

The chain couples TRBV9 to TRBJ2-7; 7 bases are a match to TRBD2. V shed 4 bases, J shed 6 bases, and the junction held 13 bases outside the gene matches. Germline V gene lookup returns CDR1 SGDLS and CDR2 YYNGEE. CDR3 length equals 15 residues. The CDR3 loop is CASSPRLASLSEQYF. The CDR3 DNA reads TGTGCCAGCAGCCCCCGACTAGCTTCTTTAAGCGAGCAGTACTTC.

The rearrangement joins TRBV24-1 to TRBJ2-1; no definite D call. The CDR3 extends over 12 amino acids. V lost 2 bases and J lost 9, with 7 bases in between. CDR1 and CDR2 from the germline V gene are KGHDR and SFDVKD. DNA for the CDR3: TGTGCCACCAGTGATTATCGTAGTGAGCAGTTCTTC. The encoded protein is CATSDYRSEQFF.

This clone was detected many times. This chain links TRBV6-6 with TRBJ1-1, with D possibly matching TRBD1 (5 bases). V gave up 5 bases and J gave up 7 bases, with 26 bases separating them. The CDR3 length is 17 residues. Germline V gene sequence: CDR1 MNHNY, CDR2 SVGAGI (reference sequence). For the CDR3, the DNA is TGTGCCAGCAGTCCCGCCCAATCGTTAGTGGGGCCGTTTGAAGCTTTCTTT. Translated, it gives CASSPAQSLVGPFEAFF.

The V call is TRBV15, the J call TRBJ2-1; a possible D gene is TRBD2 (5 bases). The CDR3 extends over 15 amino acids. The V gene's germline CDR1 is LNHNV and CDR2 YYDKDF (reference sequence). Trimming took 0 bases from V and 8 from J, leaving 14 bases between them. CDR3 region: CATSRDDSGFYEQFF. CDR3 nucleotides: TGTGCCACCAGCAGAGATGATTCGGGGTTTTATGAGCAGTTCTTC.

The V gene is TRBV10-3, the J gene TRBJ1-5; weak D call: TRBD1 (6 bases). CDR1 ENHRY and CDR2 SYGVKD come from the germline V gene. The ends were cut back, 3 bases at V and 3 bases at J, with 15 bases in the middle. The CDR3 sequence is 16 residues long. This CDR3 reads CAISDPGKGHNQPQHF. As DNA, the CDR3 is TGTGCCATCAGTGACCCGGGTAAGGGACACAATCAGCCCCAGCATTTT.

The CDR3 DNA reads TGTGCCAGCAGCTTAGGAAGAGCGGCTCCCTACAATGAGCAGTTCTTC. This sequence encodes CASSLGRAAPYNEQFF. The chain is built from TRBV7-9 and TRBJ2-1, with D possibly TRBD2 on 5 matching bases. The V and J ends lost 1 base and 2 bases respectively, with 12 bases between them. CDR1 and CDR2 from the germline V gene are SEHNR and FQNEAQ (reference sequence). The CDR3 extends over 16 amino acids. The variable domain in full, with the rest retrieved from reference TRBV7-9 and TRBJ2-1, is DTGVSQNPRHKITKRGQNVTFRCDPISEHNRLYWYRQTLGQGPEFLTYFQNEAQLEKSRLLSDRFSAERPKGSFSTLEIQRTEQGDSAMYLCASSLGRAAPYNEQFFGPGTRLTVL.

This clone has only one observation. This sequence joins TRBV3-1 (or the pseudogene TRBV3-2) and TRBJ2-7; 8 nucleotides match TRBD1. CDR3 size: 17 residues. Trimming removed 3 bases from V and 1 base from J; junction bases left unmatched: 11. From germline, CDR1 is LGHDT and CDR2 YNNKEL (reference sequence). CDR3 loop: CASSHWGRTGPSYEQYF. In nucleotides, the CDR3 is TGTGCCAGCAGCCATTGGGGGCGGACAGGGCCGTCCTACGAGCAGTACTTC.